This TCR beta chain was found in a study of T-cell reconstitution after alpha-beta-depleted transplantation in children (dated by TCRdb to between 2015 and 2016). For the wider study: The study quantitatively tracked T-cell immune reconstitution after TCRalphabeta/CD19-depleted allogeneic hematopoietic cell transplantation in children using TCR repertoire profiling.

The treatment or condition tag for this specimen amounts to: allogeneic hematopoietic cell transplantation with graft depleted of TCRalphabeta T cells and CD19 B cells. Transplant recipients were children who received TCRalphabeta/CD19-depleted allogeneic hematopoietic cell grafts. The CDR3 spans 14 residues, from the cysteine through the phenylalanine. This entry keeps only the CDR3 DNA: 42 bases, framed from base 1. Cut back by 6 bases and 5 bases, the V and J ends lie 14 bases apart. With respect to this clonotype: Its antigen is currently not known. No quality values exist for individual bases; no much larger clone is one base distant.

Library generation was performed with PCR. The run used an Illumina HiSeq 2500. Molecular barcoding was employed in the preparation of TCR libraries, with unique molecular identifiers being used to normalize TCRbeta repertoire quantification. TCRdb reprocessing: public reads trimmed at Q25 with fastp, clones called with MiXCR, in-frame beta chains kept. Identical CDR3 proteins give one entry, which carries the most common genes and DNA. In this sample the table shows hundreds of thousands of distinct CDR3 sequences, 16% of which occur a single time. The ten largest account for approximately 38% of the sample. Study-wide findings and limitations: In some patients, the high TCRbeta diversity seen at day 60 was put down to recipient T cells and intrathymic progenitors that had survived conditioning. The frequencies of hyperexpanded clones fell over the following months, and after one year, T-cell counts and TCRbeta diversity were mostly attributed to newly produced T cells. About two months after transplant, the apparently early recovery of alphabetaT-cell counts reportedly depended on just several hundred clones that had expanded rapidly and came from non-depleted graft cells.

This chain is built from TRBV12-3 or TRBV12-4 and TRBJ1-5; TRBD1 is possibly the D segment (6 matching bases). The TCR sequence derives from a male patient aged 2 to 9 who had a stem cell transplant for acute lymphoblastic leukemia, so the T cells may come from the graft donor. This specimen was PBMCs, mostly from graft donor cells, taken 360 days after TCRalphabeta/CD19-depleted stem cell transplant. The CDR3: CASRDSTGYQPQHF. The DNA is TGTGCCAGCAGAGATTCGACAGGCTATCAGCCCCAGCATTTT.